Listed below are T cell receptor beta chains from one sample, sequenced in a study of shared clonotypes between healthy human individuals. Repertoires were generated with immunoSEQ multiplex PCR, while TCRdb's copy carries only in-frame clones and drops some. The sample records around 2,100,000 clones, around 96% being singletons. The sample taken for sequencing was naive CD8+ T cells sorted from blood. The source is a man between 18 and 29 years old in good health. Each CDR3 is given with its conserved first and last residue. Each record gives: J gene, clone size, D gene, V gene, CDR3 DNA, CDR3 protein. A D gene is named only where the DNA matches it firmly. Some rows mark clone size as missing; the rest say once, few, many or name a class of expanded clone.

j_gene: TRBJ2-7
abundance: .
d_gene: TRBD2
v_gene: TRBV4-1
CDR3nt: TGCGCCAGCAGCCAGAAGACTAGCGGGGTTAGCCCCTACGAGCAGTACTTC
CDR3aa: CASSQKTSGVSPYEQYF

j_gene: TRBJ1-2
abundance: .
d_gene: .
v_gene: TRBV4-3
CDR3nt: TGCGCCAGCAGCCAAGACAGGAACACTAACTATGGCTACACCTTC
CDR3aa: CASSQDRNTNYGYTF

j_gene: TRBJ2-4
abundance: .
d_gene: TRBD2
v_gene: TRBV13
CDR3nt: TGTGCCAGCAGCTTAGGACTGACTCTAGCGGGGGGTTACAACATTCAGTACTTC
CDR3aa: CASSLGLTLAGGYNIQYF

j_gene: TRBJ2-1
abundance: .
d_gene: .
v_gene: TRBV5-1
CDR3nt: TGCGCCAGCAGCTTGGCGGAGGAGCAGTTCTTC
CDR3aa: CASSLAEEQFF

j_gene: TRBJ2-2
abundance: .
d_gene: .
v_gene: TRBV11-3
CDR3nt: TGTGCCAGCAGCTTTTACGAAACCGGGGAGCTGTTTTTT
CDR3aa: CASSFYETGELFF

j_gene: TRBJ2-3
abundance: .
d_gene: TRBD2
v_gene: TRBV7-9
CDR3nt: TGTGCCAGCAGCATGACCTTTGGCGGGACTAGCGGAGGGACAGATACGCAGTATTTT
CDR3aa: CASSMTFGGTSGGTDTQYF

j_gene: TRBJ1-3
abundance: .
d_gene: .
v_gene: TRBV7-9
CDR3nt: TGTGCCAGCAGCGCCCCGTCGAGCTCTGGAAACACCATATATTTT
CDR3aa: CASSAPSSSGNTIYF

j_gene: TRBJ1-5
abundance: once
d_gene: .
v_gene: TRBV27
CDR3nt: TGTGCCAGCAGTGGTGCAGGGCGATATCAGCCCCAGCATTTT
CDR3aa: CASSGAGRYQPQHF

j_gene: TRBJ2-7
abundance: .
d_gene: TRBD1
v_gene: TRBV29-1
CDR3nt: TGCAGCATGGTGGGACAGGGGGCGAATGAGTACGAGCAGTACTTC
CDR3aa: CSMVGQGANEYEQYF

j_gene: TRBJ2-7
abundance: .
d_gene: .
v_gene: TRBV6-1
CDR3nt: TGTGCCAGCAGTGTAATCGAGTGGGAGCAGTACTTC
CDR3aa: CASSVIEWEQYF

j_gene: TRBJ2-2
abundance: once
d_gene: .
v_gene: TRBV6-1
CDR3nt: TGTGCCAGCAGTGAATGGACAGACACCGGGGAGCTGTTTTTT
CDR3aa: CASSEWTDTGELFF

j_gene: TRBJ1-2
abundance: few
d_gene: TRBD1
v_gene: TRBV6-6
CDR3nt: TGTGCCAGCGCAAAGGGGGCTCCCTATGGCTACACCTTC
CDR3aa: CASAKGAPYGYTF

j_gene: TRBJ2-3
abundance: once
d_gene: .
v_gene: TRBV20-1
CDR3nt: TGCAGTGCTAGACCCACAGATACGCAGTATTTT
CDR3aa: CSARPTDTQYF

j_gene: TRBJ2-5
abundance: once
d_gene: TRBD1
v_gene: TRBV5-1
CDR3nt: TGCGCCAGCAGCTTGGACAGGGGGCAAGAGACCCAGTACTTC
CDR3aa: CASSLDRGQETQYF

j_gene: TRBJ1-6
abundance: few
d_gene: .
v_gene: TRBV28
CDR3nt: TGTGCCAGCAGTTTAGAATACAGAACCATCGATAATTCACCCCTCCACTTT
CDR3aa: CASSLEYRTIDNSPLHF

j_gene: TRBJ2-7
abundance: .
d_gene: .
v_gene: TRBV10-1
CDR3nt: TGCGCCAGCAGTGAGTCGAACAGTAACGAGCAGTACTTC
CDR3aa: CASSESNSNEQYF

j_gene: TRBJ2-3
abundance: .
d_gene: TRBD2
v_gene: TRBV4-3
CDR3nt: TGCGCCAGCAGCCAAGAGACTAGCGGGAACGCAGATACGCAGTATTTT
CDR3aa: CASSQETSGNADTQYF

j_gene: TRBJ2-3
abundance: .
d_gene: .
v_gene: TRBV10-2
CDR3nt: TGCGCCAGCAGTGAGGGCGGTAGCACAGATACGCAGTATTTT
CDR3aa: CASSEGGSTDTQYF

j_gene: TRBJ2-6
abundance: .
d_gene: TRBD1
v_gene: TRBV5-3
CDR3nt: TGTGCCAGAAGCTTAGGACAGGCTCTGGCGGCCAACGTCCTGACTTTC
CDR3aa: CARSLGQALAANVLTF

j_gene: TRBJ2-3
abundance: .
d_gene: TRBD2
v_gene: TRBV5-1
CDR3nt: TGCGCCAGCAGCATACGGACTAGCGGGGTGAGCACAGATACGCAGTATTTT
CDR3aa: CASSIRTSGVSTDTQYF

j_gene: TRBJ1-2
abundance: once
d_gene: TRBD1
v_gene: TRBV7-8
CDR3nt: TGTGCCAGCAGCTTAGCTGATACGGGCAGGGGGGACTATGGCTACACCTTC
CDR3aa: CASSLADTGRGDYGYTF

j_gene: TRBJ2-1
abundance: once
d_gene: TRBD2
v_gene: TRBV4-1
CDR3nt: TGCGCCAGCTCGGTAGCGGGAGTGGGTGAGCAGTTCTTC
CDR3aa: CASSVAGVGEQFF

j_gene: TRBJ1-2
abundance: .
d_gene: .
v_gene: TRBV9
CDR3nt: TGTGCCAGCACGGTGGCCTCGAACTATGGCTACACCTTC
CDR3aa: CASTVASNYGYTF

j_gene: TRBJ2-2
abundance: .
d_gene: TRBD1
v_gene: TRBV9
CDR3nt: TGTGCCAGCAGCATTCCCCGGGACAGGGCTAACACCGGGGAGCTGTTTTTT
CDR3aa: CASSIPRDRANTGELFF

j_gene: TRBJ1-1
abundance: .
d_gene: .
v_gene: TRBV11-2
CDR3nt: TGTGCCAGCAGCTTAGGTAGACTGGGGAGGGACACTGAAGCTTTCTTT
CDR3aa: CASSLGRLGRDTEAFF

j_gene: TRBJ1-1
abundance: .
d_gene: TRBD1
v_gene: TRBV4-1
CDR3nt: TGCGCCAGCAGCCTAGGGACAGGGGGAATCGGAGCTTTCTTT
CDR3aa: CASSLGTGGIGAFF

j_gene: TRBJ2-5
abundance: .
d_gene: .
v_gene: TRBV4-1
CDR3nt: TGCGCCAGCAGCTTGCGTAGGGGGGAGACCCAGTACTTC
CDR3aa: CASSLRRGETQYF

j_gene: TRBJ2-7
abundance: .
d_gene: .
v_gene: TRBV30
CDR3nt: TGTGCCTGGAGTGATTGGACGGGTACCTACGAGCAGTACTTC
CDR3aa: CAWSDWTGTYEQYF

j_gene: TRBJ1-1
abundance: .
d_gene: .
v_gene: TRBV10-2
CDR3nt: TGCGCCAGCAGTGAAGGGGGCACTGAAGCTTTCTTT
CDR3aa: CASSEGGTEAFF

j_gene: TRBJ2-7
abundance: .
d_gene: TRBD1
v_gene: TRBV9
CDR3nt: TGTGCCAGCAGCCCGGTCGCAGGGGGCTACGAGCAGTACTTC
CDR3aa: CASSPVAGGYEQYF

j_gene: TRBJ2-7
abundance: .
d_gene: .
v_gene: TRBV9
CDR3nt: TGTGCCAGCAGCCCGGCGTGGACGCCAGCCTACGAGCAGTACTTC
CDR3aa: CASSPAWTPAYEQYF

j_gene: TRBJ2-3
abundance: .
d_gene: .
v_gene: TRBV4-1
CDR3nt: TGCGCCAGCAGCCAGGTTTCTAAGGATACGCAGTATTTT
CDR3aa: CASSQVSKDTQYF

j_gene: TRBJ2-3
abundance: .
d_gene: .
v_gene: TRBV7-2
CDR3nt: TGTGCCAGCAGCTTAGTCGGGGGAACAGATACGCAGTATTTT
CDR3aa: CASSLVGGTDTQYF

j_gene: TRBJ1-1
abundance: .
d_gene: TRBD1
v_gene: TRBV2
CDR3nt: TGTGCCAGCGGCCGGGACAGGGAAGCTTACACTGAAGCTTTCTTT
CDR3aa: CASGRDREAYTEAFF

j_gene: TRBJ2-1
abundance: .
d_gene: .
v_gene: TRBV5-1
CDR3nt: TGCGCCAGCAGCTTGGTTTTTGGGGCCGGTGAGCAGTTCTTC
CDR3aa: CASSLVFGAGEQFF

j_gene: TRBJ2-7
abundance: .
d_gene: .
v_gene: TRBV4-1
CDR3nt: TGCGCCAGCAGCCAAGATCTATGGATCTCCTACGAGCAGTACTTC
CDR3aa: CASSQDLWISYEQYF

j_gene: TRBJ1-5
abundance: .
d_gene: .
v_gene: TRBV28
CDR3nt: TGTGCCAGCAGTCGGAGCACGCATAGCAATCAGCCCCAGCATTTT
CDR3aa: CASSRSTHSNQPQHF

j_gene: TRBJ2-1
abundance: .
d_gene: TRBD1
v_gene: TRBV4-1
CDR3nt: TGCGCCAGCAGCTTTGGGGACAGTTCCTACAATGAGCAGTTCTTC
CDR3aa: CASSFGDSSYNEQFF

j_gene: TRBJ2-7
abundance: .
d_gene: .
v_gene: TRBV11-2
CDR3nt: TGTGCCAGCAGCCTAAACTCCTACGAGCAGTACTTC
CDR3aa: CASSLNSYEQYF

j_gene: TRBJ2-3
abundance: .
d_gene: .
v_gene: TRBV29-1
CDR3nt: TGCAGCGTTGAAGGGAGAACGGTAGATACGCAGTATTTT
CDR3aa: CSVEGRTVDTQYF

j_gene: TRBJ2-7
abundance: .
d_gene: .
v_gene: TRBV11-2
CDR3nt: TGTGCCAGCAGCTTTCTGGACGCTGGCTCCTACGAGCAGTACTTC
CDR3aa: CASSFLDAGSYEQYF

j_gene: TRBJ1-1
abundance: once
d_gene: TRBD1
v_gene: TRBV27
CDR3nt: TGTGCCAGCAGTTCAGGGACAGGGGCGATGAACACTGAAGCTTTCTTT
CDR3aa: CASSSGTGAMNTEAFF

j_gene: TRBJ2-1
abundance: .
d_gene: TRBD2
v_gene: TRBV9
CDR3nt: TGTGCCAGCAGCGTCACCGGGACTAGCGGGAGTCGGTGGGATGAGCAGTTCTTC
CDR3aa: CASSVTGTSGSRWDEQFF

j_gene: TRBJ1-5
abundance: .
d_gene: TRBD1
v_gene: TRBV27
CDR3nt: TGTGCCAGCAGTCCCGGGACAGCGGGGGGGAATCAGCCCCAGCATTTT
CDR3aa: CASSPGTAGGNQPQHF

j_gene: TRBJ2-5
abundance: .
d_gene: .
v_gene: TRBV29-1
CDR3nt: TGCAGCGTTGATGGGACCCTAAGAGAGACCCAGTACTTC
CDR3aa: CSVDGTLRETQYF